Each of the 22 T cell receptor beta chains below was sequenced from the same sample in a study of blood T cells in healthy people across ages. Primed by a sample-barcoded 5' primer and a J-beta primer mix, a second PCR proceeded for 7 to 11 cycles. MiXCR, run by TCRdb on the 5' RACE reads, gives a single entry per CDR3 protein. The top ten hold roughly 2.1% of the sample, which has about 2 million distinct CDR3 sequences, about 49% seen once. Input material: blood. The source is a woman aged 40 to 50 in good health.

The V call is TRBV9, the J call TRBJ1-1; 7 bases line up with TRBD1. With V trimmed by 6 bases and J by 1 base, 3 bases remained unmatched. The CDR3 consists of 13 residues. Looked up from germline, CDR1 is SGDLS and CDR2 is YYNGEE. DNA of the CDR3: TGTGCCAGCATGGGACAGCAGAACACTGAAGCTTTCTTT. Translating gives CASMGQQNTEAFF.

The chain joins TRBV7-2 to TRBJ2-7; TRBD2 aligns across 7 bases. J lost 1 base, V lost 5 bases, and 8 bases had no gene match. Germline-derived CDR1 and CDR2 are SGHTA and FQGNSA. The CDR3 loop spans 15 amino acids. CDR3 sequence (DNA): TGTGCCAGCAGCGCCGTGACTAGCACTTCCTACGAGCAGTACTTC. Amino acids: CASSAVTSTSYEQYF.

The chain combines TRBV7-2 with TRBJ2-3, with D possibly being TRBD1 (5 bases). The germline CDR1 and CDR2 sequences are SGHTA and FQGNSA. The CDR3 contains 15 residues. V lost 2 bases, J lost 6 bases, and 15 bases lay in between. As DNA, the CDR3 is TGTGCCAGCAGCTTAAGTCTGGGGCGTTCGGATACGCAGTATTTT. It translates to CASSLSLGRSDTQYF.

The CDR3 region has the DNA TGTGCCAGCGCCGGGACAGGGATTTACGAGCAGTACTTC. Encoded protein: CASAGTGIYEQYF. The V call is TRBV27, the J call TRBJ2-5, with 9 bases identical to TRBD1. Matching the DNA end better, TRBJ2-7 makes the J call doubtful. The V gene's germline CDR1 is MNHEY and CDR2 SMNVEV (reference sequence). The CDR3 runs to 13 residues.

V and J are TRBV6-1 and TRBJ2-1; TRBD2 matches 8 bases. The CDR3 runs 15 residues. In germline, CDR1 is MNHNS, CDR2 SASEGT. Losses at the gene ends were 1 base for V and 8 bases for J; bases not matched to a gene: 7. The DNA for the CDR3 is TGTGCCAGCAGTGAAGAGCGGGGGTGGTGGGATGAGCAGTTCTTC. It is translated as CASSEERGWWDEQFF.

V usage is TRBV29-1 and J usage is TRBJ2-3; 7 bases match TRBD2. CDR3 length: 12 residues. Germline V gene data show CDR1 as SQVTM and CDR2 as ANQGSEA. V was clipped by 5 bases and J by 6 bases; unmatched bases: 5. CDR3 nucleotide sequence: TGCAGCGTTCACGGGGGGTGGGATACGCAGTATTTT. This sequence encodes CSVHGGWDTQYF.

This clonotype occurred a few times. The V and J genes are TRBV28 and TRBJ2-1; 15 positions match TRBD2. J was trimmed by 10 bases and V by 4 bases; bases with no gene match: 5. This CDR3 has 15 residues. Germline V gene lookup returns CDR1 MDHEN and CDR2 SYDVKM. The CDR3 reads CASSWTSGGVGEQFF. In nucleotides, the CDR3 is TGTGCCAGCAGTTGGACTAGCGGGGGGGTTGGAGAGCAGTTCTTC.

This CDR3 reads CSVGGLPQGIQETQYF. The CDR3 nucleotides read TGCAGCGTTGGGGGACTTCCTCAGGGGATTCAAGAGACCCAGTACTTC. The chain is built from TRBV29-1 and TRBJ2-5, with D perhaps being TRBD1 or TRBD2 (6 bases each). The CDR3 covers 16 residues. Trimming cost V 4 bases and J 2 bases, with 20 bases left between them. CDR1 and CDR2 from the germline V gene are SQVTM and ANQGSEA.

The chain couples TRBV9 to TRBJ2-3; D is unclear. V was clipped by 0 bases and J by 4 bases, with 21 bases between them. Per the germline V gene, CDR1 is SGDLS and CDR2 is YYNGEE. This CDR3 is built from 18 residues. Written as DNA, the CDR3 is TGTGCCAGCAGCGTAGGTGCAGGCGGCCAAGCAAGGTCAGATACGCAGTATTTT. Translated, it gives CASSVGAGGQARSDTQYF.

A single count supports this clonotype. This chain connects TRBV28 to TRBJ2-1; D tentatively reads TRBD1 or TRBD2 (5 bases each). Germline values: CDR1 MDHEN, CDR2 SYDVKM. Trimming stripped 9 bases from V and 7 bases from J, with 13 bases between. The length of the CDR3 is 12 residues. CDR3 protein: CASKGTANEQFF. The CDR3 region has the DNA TGTGCCAGTAAAGGGACGGCTAATGAGCAGTTCTTC.

The chain carries TRBV5-1 and TRBJ1-2, with D maybe TRBD1 (6 bases). The CDR3 spans 15 residues. The germline V gene has CDR1 SGHRS and CDR2 YFSETQ. Trimming removed 4 bases at V and 0 bases at J, with 13 bases between. The CDR3 DNA is TGCGCCAGCAGCCTCGGGGACACCACTAACTATGGCTACACCTTC. This gives the protein CASSLGDTTNYGYTF.

This clonotype was recorded a few times. V is TRBV5-1 and J is TRBJ2-3; no reliable D call. V was cut by 4 bases and J by 2 bases, with 11 bases left in between. The CDR3 extends over 14 amino acids. Germline assignment: CDR1 SGHRS and CDR2 YFSETQ. CDR3 in amino acids: CASSPKPITDTQYF. CDR3 in DNA: TGCGCCAGCAGCCCAAAACCCATCACAGATACGCAGTATTTT. Looking up the rest from reference TRBV5-1 and TRBJ2-3 gives the full variable domain: KAGVTQTPRYLIKTRGQQVTLSCSPISGHRSVSWYQQTPGQGLQFLFEYFSETQRNKGNFPGRFSGRQFSNSRSEMNVSTLELGDSALYLCASSPKPITDTQYFGPGTRLTVL.

V is TRBV7-2 and J is TRBJ2-3, with 9 bases fitting TRBD1. The germline V gene encodes CDR1 SGHTA and CDR2 FQGNSA. The CDR3 covers 15 residues. With 4 bases clipped from V and 8 bases from J, the junction kept 10 bases outside the gene matches. In nucleotides, the CDR3 is TGTGCCAGCAGCTCGACTAGGGGGACAGGGCGTACGCAGTATTTT. Its translation: CASSSTRGTGRTQYF.

This clonotype was picked up one time. Here the CDR3 reads CASSKPQGCEMGYEQYF. In DNA, the CDR3 is TGTGCCAGTAGCAAGCCCCAGGGGTGCGAGATGGGATACGAGCAGTACTTC. V and J are TRBV11-2 and TRBJ2-5; D possibly corresponds to TRBD1 (6 bases). The end of the DNA is better explained by TRBJ2-7, so the J call may be wrong. This CDR3 is built from 17 residues. Germline V gene data show CDR1 as SGHAT and CDR2 as FQNNGV.

The chain employs TRBV5-1 and TRBJ2-5; TRBD2 aligns across 10 bases. The CDR3 sequence is 15 residues long. The J segment lost 5 bases and the V segment lost 0 bases, leaving 4 bases of the junction unmatched. Germline lookup yields CDR1 SGHRS and CDR2 YFSETQ. The CDR3 loop is CASSLASGGDETQYF. CDR3 in DNA: TGCGCCAGCAGCTTGGCCAGCGGGGGGGATGAGACCCAGTACTTC.

The CDR3 DNA reads TGTGCCAGCAGTGGTCACGGGCTGTCCTACGAGCAGTACTTC. Amino acid sequence: CASSGHGLSYEQYF. The V call is TRBV2, the J call TRBJ2-4; D is uncertain. The last part of the DNA fits TRBJ2-7 better; the J call may be wrong. The length of the CDR3 is 14 residues. CDR1 SNHLY and CDR2 FYNNEI come from the germline V gene.

The chain couples TRBV6-6 to TRBJ2-1; 10 nucleotides match TRBD2. This CDR3 comprises 15 residues. The germline CDR1 and CDR2 sequences are MNHNY and SVGAGI (reference sequence). V was pared by 6 bases and J by 9 bases, with 11 bases of the junction left unmatched. CDR3 region: CASSGVSGGASEQFF. In DNA form, the CDR3 reads TGTGCCAGCAGCGGCGTGAGCGGGGGGGCCAGTGAGCAGTTCTTC.

J is TRBJ1-4 and V is TRBV28; D call uncertain. Per the germline V gene, CDR1 is MDHEN and CDR2 is SYDVKM. The CDR3 length is 13 residues. The V end was cut by 8 bases, the J end by 8 bases, with 15 bases between. CDR3 protein: CASSQPEREKLFF. CDR3 coding DNA: TGTGCCAGCTCCCAACCAGAAAGGGAAAAACTGTTTTTT.

The rearrangement uses TRBV7-9 and TRBJ2-2, with D perhaps matching TRBD1 (6 bases). V lost 8 bases and J lost 5, with 9 bases in between. Germline CDR1 SEHNR, CDR2 FQNEAQ (reference sequence). This CDR3 comprises 12 residues. CDR3 DNA: TGTGCCAGCCCCACAGGGACCGGGGAGCTGTTTTTT. This codes for CASPTGTGELFF.

DNA of the CDR3: TGTGCCAGCAGCCAAGATCTTGGGCGGGGGAGGAATGAGCAGTTCTTC. Its translation is CASSQDLGRGRNEQFF. This rearrangement joins TRBV14 to TRBJ2-1, with 7 positions matching TRBD2. The V and J ends lost 0 bases and 7 bases, in that order; junction bases with no gene match: 9. The CDR3 spans 16 residues. CDR1 is SGHDN, CDR2 FVKESK, per germline.

This clonotype was seen only once. The chain has TRBV6-6 and TRBJ1-5; D is uncertain. V was shortened by 0 bases and J by 3 bases, with 9 bases between the two germline ends. CDR1 and CDR2 (germline): MNHNY, SVGAGI (reference sequence). The CDR3 contains 15 residues. The DNA of the CDR3 is TGTGCCAGCAGTTACTCGAAACAGAACAATCAGCCCCAGCATTTT. The encoded protein is CASSYSKQNNQPQHF.

The chain is built from TRBV5-1 and TRBJ2-3; 9 nucleotides agree with TRBD2. The junction had 6 bases not matched to a gene; V was cut back by 0 bases and J by 7 bases. The CDR3 contains 15 residues. CDR1 is SGHRS, CDR2 YFSETQ, per germline. DNA for the CDR3: TGCGCCAGCAGCTTGGAAGGACTAGCGATGAATACGCAGTATTTT. This sequence encodes CASSLEGLAMNTQYF.